The clone carrying this T cell receptor (beta chain) has ten or more counts. Its antigen is undetermined. The CDR3 totals 14 residues. Germline V CDR1 and CDR2: DFQATT, SNEGSKA (reference sequence). The V end lost 2 bases, the J end lost 10 bases, and 20 bases lay between the germline ends. Time point: longitudinal time-point 3. Unsorted libraries were generated from 2 million PBMCs. These cells had been stored in RNAlater at -80 C. These data originate in a study of neurological immune-mediated disorders. Study conclusions and caveats: CDR3 amino acid sequences of expanded clones were not shared across subjects, a result suggesting private repertoires in all groups.

Synthesis of cDNA used 5'RACE (with 10-nucleotide random UMIs). MiXCR, applied by TCRdb to the 5' RACE reads, yields one record per CDR3 protein. Here the sample spans around 97,000 distinct CDR3 sequences, 11% being singletons. This chain joins TRBV20-1 and TRBJ1-1; D is undetermined. The sequence was obtained from a female donor with HTLV-1-associated myelopathy (HAM/TSP). Sequenced input: PBMCs. CDR3 nucleotides: TGCAGTGCTAGACCCCCCGGGAGCAAACGGGGAGCTTTCTTT. Protein: CSARPPGSKRGAFF.